The rows below give T cell receptor beta chains drawn from one sample of a study of CD8 T cells in ankylosing spondylitis. In TCRdb, the 5' RACE reads were re-called with MiXCR into one record per CDR3 protein. The sample lists more than 100,000 distinct CDR3 sequences; roughly an eighth were seen once. Sequencing was carried out using blood, either unsorted or a sorted T cell fraction (not recorded which). The receptors derive from a female donor with ankylosing spondylitis or in good health (not recorded which). The CDR3 runs from the conserved cysteine through the conserved F or W. The D gene is left open where the match is weak. Clone size, where shown, is once, few, many, or a class for clones that have expanded.

CDR3,DNA,D,size,V,J
CASSLRGPGQDPYEQYF,TGTGCCAGCAGCTTAAGGGGTCCAGGACAGGACCCCTACGAGCAGTACTTC,TRBD1,many,TRBV7-9,TRBJ2-7
CASSLETQSSYNEQFF,TGTGCCAGCAGCTTGGAGACTCAAAGCTCCTACAATGAGCAGTTCTTC,-,-,TRBV11-2,TRBJ2-1
CASSPDRGPELAKNIQYF,TGCGCCAGCAGCCCCGACAGGGGCCCTGAACTAGCCAAAAACATTCAGTACTTC,TRBD1,many,TRBV5-1,TRBJ2-4
CASSEGTSVFTDTQYF,TGCGCCAGCAGCGAGGGGACTAGCGTCTTTACAGATACGCAGTATTTT,TRBD2,few,TRBV5-1,TRBJ2-3
CSSGEAFF,TGCAGTTCAGGTGAAGCTTTCTTT,-,few,TRBV20-1,TRBJ1-1
CASSPQAPTNSGNTIYF,TGTGCCAGCTCACCACAGGCTCCAACTAACTCTGGAAACACCATATATTTT,-,many,TRBV18,TRBJ1-3
CAISEPLNRGSYEQYF,TGTGCCATCAGTGAGCCCTTAAACAGGGGTTCCTACGAGCAGTACTTC,TRBD1,many,TRBV10-3,TRBJ2-7
CASSLYGYSNQPQHF,TGCGCCAGCAGCTTGTACGGTTATAGCAATCAGCCCCAGCATTTT,-,many,TRBV5-1,TRBJ1-5
CASSLGTVNQPQHF,TGTGCCAGCAGCTTAGGGACAGTGAATCAGCCCCAGCATTTT,-,many,TRBV7-2,TRBJ1-5
CASSIRTGSRDTEAFF,TGTGCCAGTAGTATCAGGACAGGATCTAGAGACACTGAAGCTTTCTTT,TRBD1,-,TRBV19,TRBJ1-1
CASSLVDRNTGELFF,TGTGCCAGCAGCTTGGTAGATAGGAACACCGGGGAGCTGTTTTTT,-,few,TRBV5-6,TRBJ2-2
CASSQGGPPNTQYF,TGTGCCAGCTCTCAGGGGGGGCCTCCAAATACGCAGTATTTT,-,many,TRBV6-1,TRBJ2-3
CASSLPLDRTDTQYF,TGTGCCAGCAGTTTACCGTTAGATAGGACAGATACGCAGTATTTT,-,many,TRBV5-5,TRBJ2-3
CASSQLWAGYYTF,TGTGCCAGCAGCCAGTTATGGGCAGGATACTACACCTTC,-,-,TRBV3-1,TRBJ1-2
CASSFPDKGSSYEQYF,TGTGCCAGCAGTTTCCCGGACAAAGGCAGCTCCTACGAGCAGTACTTC,-,many,TRBV6-2/TRBV6-3,TRBJ2-7
CASSFYSLEDTQYF,TGTGCCAGCAGCTTTTATTCACTGGAAGATACGCAGTATTTT,-,many,TRBV7-2,TRBJ2-3
CASSLGPGQRTYEQYF,TGTGCCAGCAGCTTGGGTCCGGGCCAGCGCACCTACGAGCAGTACTTC,-,few,TRBV7-9,TRBJ2-7
CSATRDGEGMGKYF,TGCAGTGCTACGCGAGATGGGGAGGGTATGGGTAAATACTTC,TRBD2,many,TRBV20-1,TRBJ2-7
CASSLVGEPNQPQHF,TGCGCCAGCAGCTTGGTAGGGGAGCCCAATCAGCCCCAGCATTTT,-,many,TRBV5-1,TRBJ1-5
CASSSTGDRTDTQYF,TGTGCCAGCAGCTCAACAGGGGATAGGACAGATACGCAGTATTTT,TRBD1,many,TRBV7-6,TRBJ2-3
CSASPGGATNEKLFF,TGCAGTGCTAGTCCCGGGGGCGCGACTAATGAAAAACTGTTTTTT,-,many,TRBV20-1,TRBJ1-4
CASIPARNTEAFF,TGTGCCAGCATTCCGGCAAGGAACACTGAAGCTTTCTTT,-,many,TRBV12-3/TRBV12-4,TRBJ1-1
CSVDMGGYEQYF,TGCAGCGTTGATATGGGGGGCTACGAGCAGTACTTC,-,many,TRBV29-1,TRBJ2-7
CASSVQETGSYEQYF,TGTGCCAGCAGCGTGCAAGAGACAGGCTCCTACGAGCAGTACTTC,-,-,TRBV11-3,TRBJ2-7
CSAPTREGRDEQYF,TGCAGTGCGCCCACCCGGGAGGGCCGGGACGAGCAGTACTTC,TRBD2,many,TRBV20-1,TRBJ2-7
CASSPPWSRAEAFF,TGTGCCAGCAGCCCCCCTTGGTCTAGAGCAGAAGCTTTCTTT,-,many,TRBV7-3,TRBJ1-1
CSADSSEKLFF,TGCAGCGCTGACAGTTCTGAAAAACTGTTTTTT,-,many,TRBV29-1,TRBJ1-4
CASSPGFGQGFNEQFF,TGTGCCAGCAGCCCAGGTTTTGGACAGGGGTTCAATGAGCAGTTCTTC,TRBD1,many,TRBV11-3,TRBJ2-1
CSARLAGGPIF,TGCAGTGCTAGGTTAGCGGGAGGGCCGATCTTC,TRBD2,many,TRBV20-1,TRBJ2-1
CASSLAALGGNEQFF,TGCGCCAGCAGCTTGGCGGCACTAGGGGGCAATGAGCAGTTCTTC,-,many,TRBV5-1,TRBJ2-1
CASSLHARGITDTQYF,TGTGCCAGCAGCTTGCATGCCAGGGGTATCACAGATACGCAGTATTTT,-,many,TRBV7-2,TRBJ2-3
CSASLPLRTGYTF,TGCAGTGCCTCCCTGCCTCTTAGGACTGGCTACACCTTC,-,-,TRBV20-1,TRBJ1-2
CASSLNWDGDYEQYF,TGTGCCAGCAGCTTAAATTGGGACGGGGATTACGAGCAGTACTTC,-,many,TRBV7-9,TRBJ2-7
CASSGPDRGNYEQYF,TGTGCCAGCAGTGGGCCCGACAGGGGAAATTACGAGCAGTACTTC,TRBD1,-,TRBV6-1,TRBJ2-7
CASSLDVGARQPQHF,TGTGCCAGCAGCTTAGATGTAGGGGCGCGTCAGCCCCAGCATTTT,-,many,TRBV7-2,TRBJ1-5
CASSQVRTGELFF,TGTGCCAGCAGCCAAGTCCGCACCGGGGAGCTGTTTTTT,-,many,TRBV3-1,TRBJ2-2
CASSLEEGMNTEAFF,TGCGCCAGCAGCTTGGAGGAGGGGATGAACACTGAAGCTTTCTTT,-,many,TRBV5-1,TRBJ1-1
CASGYSNQPQHF,TGTGCCAGCGGATATAGCAATCAGCCCCAGCATTTT,-,-,TRBV7-9,TRBJ1-5
CASSLLFGYTF,TGTGCCAGCAGCTTACTCTTTGGCTACACCTTC,-,few,TRBV7-2,TRBJ1-2
CSATAGYEQYF,TGCAGTGCCACAGCCGGTTACGAGCAGTACTTC,-,many,TRBV20-1,TRBJ2-7
CASTRQGAVGGYTF,TGTGCCAGTACCCGGCAGGGGGCGGTGGGTGGCTACACCTTC,TRBD1,many,TRBV19,TRBJ1-2
CAISVPTGGGTEAFF,TGTGCCATCAGTGTACCGACAGGGGGAGGCACTGAAGCTTTCTTT,TRBD1,many,TRBV10-3,TRBJ1-1
CSARQIVRTGASGELFF,TGCAGTGCTAGACAGATCGTCCGGACAGGGGCTAGCGGGGAGCTGTTTTTT,TRBD1,many,TRBV20-1,TRBJ2-2
CSVKGNLAGFNEQFF,TGCAGTGTTAAAGGGAACTTAGCGGGATTTAATGAGCAGTTCTTC,TRBD2,many,TRBV20-1,TRBJ2-1
CSVDGVGGPEAFF,TGCAGCGTTGATGGGGTTGGAGGCCCTGAAGCTTTCTTT,-,many,TRBV29-1,TRBJ1-1
CASSLARPGTGSTEAFF,TGCGCCAGCAGCTTGGCCCGCCCCGGGACAGGGAGCACTGAAGCTTTCTTT,TRBD1,many,TRBV5-1,TRBJ1-1
CASSGGLNNQPQHF,TGTGCCAGCAGCGGGGGACTAAACAATCAGCCCCAGCATTTT,-,many,TRBV9,TRBJ1-5
CSAPAAGGSTDTQYF,TGCAGTGCTCCCGCGGCGGGGGGCTCCACAGATACGCAGTATTTT,TRBD2,many,TRBV20-1,TRBJ2-3
CASSLGASTDTQYF,TGCGCCAGCAGCTTGGGGGCTTCCACAGATACGCAGTATTTT,-,many,TRBV5-1,TRBJ2-3
CSVEEVDRGYGYTF,TGCAGCGTTGAAGAGGTTGACAGGGGTTACGGCTACACCTTC,TRBD1,many,TRBV29-1,TRBJ1-2
CASSLVAGPVYEQYF,TGTGCCAGCAGCTTAGTTGCGGGACCCGTCTACGAGCAGTACTTC,-,many,TRBV7-2,TRBJ2-7